Reported below is one TCR beta chain. The antigen it binds to is not known. No much larger clonotype is one base removed from it; base qualities were not supplied. TCRbeta CDR3 regions were amplified from genomic DNA by means of the immunoSEQ Assay, a bias-controlled multiplex PCR. Concerning the study's data processing: Within the assay, amplification of reference gene primers was used to estimate how many nucleated cells each sample contained. To quantify the absolute abundance of each unique TCRbeta CDR3 rearrangement, sequence reads were collapsed and filtered. For each sample, productive Simpson clonality was calculated by taking the square root of Simpson's diversity index across productive rearrangements. The immuneACCESS repertoire file appears here via TCRdb, limited to in-frame rearrangements. These files lack a portion of the clones; in checked studies, under half of the deficit traces to unresolved V genes, and the cause of the others is not known. That table furnishes V, J and clone size, whereas the DNA furnished D and trimming. This sample has around 330,000 clones in its table, and roughly 90% of those were observed once. Roughly 5% of the sample is in the top ten clones.

Counted from cysteine to phenylalanine, this CDR3 has 13 amino acids. Only CDR3 DNA is held: 39 bases, read in frame from base 1. According to the germline V gene, CDR1 reads MNHEY and CDR2 reads SVGAGI. V gives up 2 bases and J gives up 4 bases, and the segment between their germline ends measures 6 bases. Enrolling through a virtual design, the prospective study's participants ranged in age from roughly 18 to 90 years and lived across 20 to 30 United States geographic areas. To assign participants to cohorts, the prospective study relied on clinical history that participants themselves reported in a screening survey and a study questionnaire. Recovered participants in ImmuneRACE Cohort 3 were defined as having two consecutive negative NP/OP PCR tests, clearance from a healthcare professional, or resolution of symptoms. Each participant in the prospective study had whole blood, serum and a nasopharyngeal or oropharyngeal swab collected by mobile phlebotomists. Participants in the prospective study had the option to provide additional blood draws and questionnaires over a 2-month period. Before DNA extraction, blood samples from the prospective study were shipped at room temperature or frozen.

The sample comes from a study of blood T cell repertoires in COVID-19 (TCRdb year 2020). The study in broad terms: Samples from collaborators originated in the United States, Italy and Spain and spanned both the acute and convalescent phases of COVID-19. The material from the prospective study consisted of cDNA or gDNA derived from T cells, B-cell-depleted T cells, or PBMCs. The dataset comprised deeply sampled blood TCRbeta repertoires from subjects exposed to, actively infected with, or recovered from COVID-19. The repertoires were released in a freely available public database intended as a resource for research on the immune response to SARS-CoV-2. Samples were obtained from the ongoing ImmuneRACE study (first 160 participants) and from over 1,000 subjects provided by 6 global collaborators. A de-identified subject ID, COVID-19 status, age in years and sex were almost always included in the sample metadata. Where HLA class I and class II types were available, the types were taken from metadata supplied by the sample provider, not from assay-based typing. Points the paper makes about the study in general: How much clinical and demographic metadata was included differed by source and by participant, and the metadata was provided uncurated.

Sequencing was performed on PBMCs or T cells enriched from blood (not recorded which). This chain joins TRBV6-5 to TRBJ2-1; no confident D gene assignment can be made. The TCR sequence derives from a man in his 60s who had recovered from COVID-19. The CDR3 reads CASSYHRYNEQFF. The bases read TGTGCCAGCAGTTACCACAGATACAATGAGCAGTTCTTC.